This T cell receptor (beta chain) derives from a study of cytomegalovirus exposure and HLA in healthy donors. Whole-study results and caveats: Among TCR beta chains of equal frequency, HLA-associated ones were more clonally expanded in a later analysis. Most TCR sequences were rare, but some public TCRs occurred in many donors. Among the CMV-associated chains, three were confirmed in vitro as specific for CMV antigens.

Among the donors, all were healthy bone marrow donors. The germline gives CDR1 ENHRY, CDR2 SYGVKD. The CDR3 sequence is 15 residues long. V was clipped by 4 bases and J by 3 bases, with 12 bases between them. Of note for this clone: Its cognate antigen is unknown.

60 Vbeta and 13 Jbeta primers were used in PCR. Produced via immunoSEQ multiplex PCR; TCRdb's table is partial and in-frame only. The table records 110,000 to 150,000 clones, approximately 79% of them present only once. This clonotype was obtained from a female donor in good health and CMV-seronegative. This rearrangement joins TRBV10-3 to TRBJ2-2; D is unresolved. What was sequenced was PBMCs. CDR3 sequence reads: CAISGKRRDTGELFF. CDR3 DNA: TGTGCCATCAGTGGTAAGAGACGGGACACCGGGGAGCTGTTTTTT.